This T cell receptor beta chain stems from a study of cytomegalovirus exposure and HLA in healthy donors. The CDR3 covers 18 residues. Germline V gene lookup returns CDR1 GTSNPN and CDR2 SVGIG (reference sequence). Trimming removed 3 bases from V and 0 bases from J; junction bases left unmatched: 15. Study-wide results and caveats: Most TCRs appeared rarely, but some public TCRs recurred in many donors. Overall, approximately 150 TCR beta chains were annotated as cytomegalovirus-associated.

The donors were members of the validation cohort, which comprised 100 to 150 subjects and was separate from the first cohort of 600 to 850 subjects. TCRdb's table, derived via immunoSEQ multiplex PCR, lists solely in-frame clones and lacks some. The table has roughly 130,000 clones, roughly nine tenths seen once. Remarks on this clone: The target antigen is unknown.

The V gene is TRBV30, the J gene TRBJ1-1; 8 bases fit TRBD1. The TCR originated in a woman aged 18-29 years in good health and CMV-seropositive. The sample taken for sequencing was PBMCs. This CDR3 reads CAWRDWTGTGSMNTEAFF. The CDR3 region has the DNA TGTGCCTGGAGAGATTGGACCGGGACAGGTTCCATGAACACTGAAGCTTTCTTT.